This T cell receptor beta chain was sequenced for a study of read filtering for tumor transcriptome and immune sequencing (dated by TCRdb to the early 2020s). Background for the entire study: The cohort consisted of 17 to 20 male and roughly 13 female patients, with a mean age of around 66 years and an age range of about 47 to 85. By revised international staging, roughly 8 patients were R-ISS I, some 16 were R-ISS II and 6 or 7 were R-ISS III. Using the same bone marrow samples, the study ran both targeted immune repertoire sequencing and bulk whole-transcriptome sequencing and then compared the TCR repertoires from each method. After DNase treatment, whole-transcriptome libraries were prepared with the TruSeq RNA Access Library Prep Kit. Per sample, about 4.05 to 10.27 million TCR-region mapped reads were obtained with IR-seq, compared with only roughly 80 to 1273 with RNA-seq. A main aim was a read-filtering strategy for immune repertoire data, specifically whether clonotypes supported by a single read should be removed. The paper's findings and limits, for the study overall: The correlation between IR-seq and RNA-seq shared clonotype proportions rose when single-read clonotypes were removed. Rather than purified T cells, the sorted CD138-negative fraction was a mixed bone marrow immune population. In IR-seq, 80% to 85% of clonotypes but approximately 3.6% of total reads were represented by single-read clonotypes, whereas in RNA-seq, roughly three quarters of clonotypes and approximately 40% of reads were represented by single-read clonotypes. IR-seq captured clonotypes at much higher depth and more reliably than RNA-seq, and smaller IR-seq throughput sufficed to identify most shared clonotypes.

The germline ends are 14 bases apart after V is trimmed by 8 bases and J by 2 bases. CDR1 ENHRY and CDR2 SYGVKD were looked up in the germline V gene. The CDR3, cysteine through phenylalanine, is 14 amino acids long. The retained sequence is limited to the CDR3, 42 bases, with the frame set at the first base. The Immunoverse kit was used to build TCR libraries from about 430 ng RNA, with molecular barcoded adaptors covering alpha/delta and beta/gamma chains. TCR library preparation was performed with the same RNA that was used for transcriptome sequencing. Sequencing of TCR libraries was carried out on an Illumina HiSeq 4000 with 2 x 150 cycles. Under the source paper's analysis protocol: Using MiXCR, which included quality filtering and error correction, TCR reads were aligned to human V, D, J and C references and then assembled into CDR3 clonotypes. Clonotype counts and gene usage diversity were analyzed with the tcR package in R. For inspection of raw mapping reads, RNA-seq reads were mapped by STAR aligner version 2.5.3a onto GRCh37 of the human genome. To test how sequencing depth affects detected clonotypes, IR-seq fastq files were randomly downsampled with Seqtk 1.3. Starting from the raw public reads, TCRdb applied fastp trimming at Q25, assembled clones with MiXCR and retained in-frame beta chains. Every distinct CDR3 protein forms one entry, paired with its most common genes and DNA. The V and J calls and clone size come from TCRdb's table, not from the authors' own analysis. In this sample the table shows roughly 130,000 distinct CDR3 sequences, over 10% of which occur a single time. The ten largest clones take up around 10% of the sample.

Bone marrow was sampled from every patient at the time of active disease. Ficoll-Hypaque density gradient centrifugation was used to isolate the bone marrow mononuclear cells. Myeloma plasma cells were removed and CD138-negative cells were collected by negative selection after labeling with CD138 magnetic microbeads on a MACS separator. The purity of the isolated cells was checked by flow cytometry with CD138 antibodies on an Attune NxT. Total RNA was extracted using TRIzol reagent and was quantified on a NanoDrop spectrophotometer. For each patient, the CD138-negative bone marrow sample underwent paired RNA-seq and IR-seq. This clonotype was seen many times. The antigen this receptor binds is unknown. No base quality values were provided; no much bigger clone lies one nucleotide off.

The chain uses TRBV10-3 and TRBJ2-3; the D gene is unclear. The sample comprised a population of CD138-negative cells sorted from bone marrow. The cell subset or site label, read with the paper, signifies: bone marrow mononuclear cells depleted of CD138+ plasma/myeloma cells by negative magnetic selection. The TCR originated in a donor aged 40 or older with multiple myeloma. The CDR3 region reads CAIGLGENTDTQYF. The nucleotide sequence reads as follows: TGTGCCATCGGTCTCGGCGAGAACACAGATACGCAGTATTTT.